The T cell receptor (beta chain) described here comes from a study of T cell repertoires in cytomegalovirus infection. Turning to this clonotype: Its antigen is not known.

TCRdb redid the calling of the reads with MiXCR, one entry per CDR3 protein. The sample includes roughly 990,000 distinct CDR3 sequences, approximately 31% of them seen just once. The CDR3 is 15 residues long. V lost 0 bases, J lost 4 bases, and 11 bases lay in between. The germline V gene encodes CDR1 MNHEY and CDR2 SMNVEV (reference sequence). The chain uses TRBV27 and TRBJ2-3; D is uncertain. The input for sequencing was cultured CD8+ T cells from PBMCs, taken from culture after CMV antigen stimulation. The sequence derives from a human donor in good health (CMV status not recorded). Some clones in this sample may be carry-over from other donors' samples. The CDR3, as DNA: TGTGCCAGCAGTTTATCACTTTGGGCCGCAGATACGCAGTATTTT. Translating it yields CASSLSLWAADTQYF.